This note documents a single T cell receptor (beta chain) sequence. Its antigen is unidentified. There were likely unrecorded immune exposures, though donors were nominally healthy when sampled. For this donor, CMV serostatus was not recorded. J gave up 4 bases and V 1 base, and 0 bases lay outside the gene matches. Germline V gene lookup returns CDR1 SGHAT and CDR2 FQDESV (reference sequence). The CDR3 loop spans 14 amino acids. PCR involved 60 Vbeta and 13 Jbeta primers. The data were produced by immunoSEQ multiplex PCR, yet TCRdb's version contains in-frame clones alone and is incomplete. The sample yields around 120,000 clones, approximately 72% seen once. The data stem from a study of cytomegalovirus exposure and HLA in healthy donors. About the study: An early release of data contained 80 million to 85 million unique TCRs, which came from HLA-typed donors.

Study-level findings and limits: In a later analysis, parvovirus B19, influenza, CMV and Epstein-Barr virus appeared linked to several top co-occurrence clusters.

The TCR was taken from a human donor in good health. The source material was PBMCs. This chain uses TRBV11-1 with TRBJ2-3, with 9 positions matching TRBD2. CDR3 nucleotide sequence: TGTGCCAGCAGCTTAGGACTAGCGGCAGATACGCAGTATTTT. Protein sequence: CASSLGLAADTQYF.